Following are 31 T cell receptor beta chains from one sample sequenced in a study of shared clonotypes between healthy human individuals. Clones were sequenced by immunoSEQ multiplex PCR, and TCRdb holds only the in-frame ones, with some missing. The sample yields 550,000 to 700,000 clones, roughly 72% seen once. Sequencing input: memory CD4+ T cells sorted from blood. The subset: CD45RA-negative fraction. These receptors all stem from a young woman in good health.

J is TRBJ1-2 and V is TRBV30, with 7 bases aligning to TRBD1. Per germline, CDR1 GTSNPN and CDR2 SVGIG (reference sequence). This CDR3 spans 15 amino acids. V shed 5 bases and J 2 bases; nucleotides not matched to a gene: 11. In DNA form, the CDR3 reads TGTGCCTGGGATAGGTCCGGGACAGCGAACTATGGCTACACCTTC. It codes for CAWDRSGTANYGYTF.

The chain employs TRBV9 and TRBJ2-5; 9 bases map to TRBD2. Germline V CDR1 and CDR2: SGDLS, YYNGEE. Losses at the gene ends were 0 bases for V and 4 bases for J; bases not matched to a gene: 7. The CDR3 runs to 16 residues. CDR3 nucleotide sequence: TGTGCCAGCAGCGTAGGGGGAGCGGGAGGCGCAGAGACCCAGTACTTC. This sequence encodes CASSVGGAGGAETQYF.

V usage is TRBV27 and J usage is TRBJ2-7, with 7 bases matching TRBD1. Germline trimming cut 2 bases from V and 1 base from J; bases unmatched to any gene: 5. The CDR3 consists of 15 residues. Germline lookup yields CDR1 MNHEY and CDR2 SMNVEV (reference sequence). The CDR3 spells CASSLGDRRSYEQYF. The CDR3 DNA reads TGTGCCAGCAGTTTAGGGGACAGACGGTCCTACGAGCAGTACTTC.

The CDR3 DNA sequence: TGTGCCAGAAGGGTATCTGGGGCCAACGTCCTGACTTTC. Amino acids: CARRVSGANVLTF. J is TRBJ2-6 and V is TRBV6-6, with no clear D. Trimming cost V 9 bases and J 1 base, with 7 bases left between them. CDR3 length equals 13 residues. The germline CDR1 and CDR2 sequences are MNHNY and SVGAGI (reference sequence).

The chain is built from TRBV28 and TRBJ1-5, with no clear D. V dropped 8 bases and J dropped 0 bases, with 11 bases sitting between them. Germline V gene lookup returns CDR1 MDHEN and CDR2 SYDVKM. The CDR3 length is 14 residues. CDR3 DNA sequence: TGTGCCAGCGGTGACCTGTATAGCAATCAGCCCCAGCATTTT. Translating it yields CASGDLYSNQPQHF.

This clone was seen ten or more times. The chain uses TRBV28 and TRBJ2-5, with D perhaps matching TRBD2 (6 bases). This CDR3 contains 13 residues. The V gene's germline CDR1 is MDHEN and CDR2 SYDVKM. Trimming pared 6 bases from V and 7 bases from J, leaving 15 bases between. CDR3 in amino acids: CASRRPSGGTQYF. The CDR3 DNA sequence: TGTGCCAGCAGGAGACCTTCCGGGGGGACCCAGTACTTC.

The rearrangement links TRBV7-9 to TRBJ2-3, with 11 bases lining up with TRBD2. This CDR3 has 16 residues. V lost 5 bases and J lost 6; bases outside the gene matches: 10. Germline values: CDR1 SEHNR, CDR2 FQNEAQ (reference sequence). This CDR3 reads CASSPLAGGSGDTQYF. The CDR3 DNA is TGTGCCAGCAGCCCTCTAGCGGGAGGTAGCGGTGATACGCAGTATTTT.

The chain is built from TRBV19 and TRBJ2-7, with 8 nucleotides matching TRBD2. The CDR3 consists of 18 residues. CDR1 and CDR2 (germline): LNHDA, SQIVND (reference sequence). With 4 bases clipped from V and 0 bases from J, the junction kept 14 bases outside the gene matches. The CDR3 spells CASSKGLAWEMSSYEQYF. In DNA form, the CDR3 reads TGTGCCAGTAGTAAAGGACTAGCCTGGGAAATGAGCTCCTACGAGCAGTACTTC.

The chain is built from TRBV6-1 and TRBJ2-7, with 7 bases fitting TRBD2. With V trimmed by 8 bases and J by 5 bases, 12 bases remained unmatched. Germline loops: CDR1 MNHNS, CDR2 SASEGT. This CDR3 is built from 14 residues. CDR3 DNA: TGTGCCAGCCTCGAGAGGGGCGGGAGCAACGAGCAGTACTTC. Its protein product is CASLERGGSNEQYF.

The sample holds one count of this clone. The chain carries TRBV20-1 and TRBJ2-5; D is uncertain. This CDR3 region has 11 residues. Germline V lookup: CDR1 DFQATT, CDR2 SNEGSKA (reference sequence). The V end lost 5 bases, the J end lost 4 bases, and 8 bases lay between the germline ends. CDR3 region: CSAPHRETQYF. DNA of the CDR3: TGCAGTGCTCCCCATCGAGAGACCCAGTACTTC.

The chain carries TRBV6-1 and TRBJ1-5, with no clear D. The ends were cut back, 2 bases at V and 2 bases at J, with 16 bases in the middle. CDR3 size: 17 residues. From germline, CDR1 is MNHNS and CDR2 SASEGT. The CDR3 nucleotides are TGTGCCAGCAGTGAACTGAAGGGCTCGACCCGCAATCAGCCCCAGCATTTT. Protein product: CASSELKGSTRNQPQHF.

The chain has TRBV4-1 and TRBJ2-3, with a possible D match to TRBD1 (5 bases). Germline V CDR1 and CDR2: MGHRA, YSYEKL. The CDR3 sequence is 13 residues long. The V gene lost 0 bases and the J gene lost 7 bases, with 8 bases spanning the gap. This chain's CDR3 is CASSQDQGYTQYF. The CDR3 bases are TGCGCCAGCAGCCAAGATCAGGGCTATACGCAGTATTTT.

The chain uses TRBV28 and TRBJ2-5; no reliable D call. The ends were cut back, 2 bases at V and 4 bases at J, with 11 bases in the middle. CDR3 length: 14 residues. Per the germline V gene, CDR1 is MDHEN and CDR2 is SYDVKM. DNA for the CDR3: TGTGCCAGCAGTTTAGCTGGGAACGTAGAGACCCAGTACTTC. Residues: CASSLAGNVETQYF.

The gene calls are TRBV18 and TRBJ2-3; 12 bases map to TRBD2. The CDR3 spans 15 residues. Losses at the gene ends were 3 bases for V and 8 bases for J; bases not matched to a gene: 6. The V gene's germline CDR1 is KGHSH and CDR2 LQKENI. The CDR3 region is CASSPATSGSATQYF. CDR3 DNA: TGTGCCAGCTCACCCGCGACTAGCGGGAGCGCTACGCAGTATTTT. The variable domain in full, with the rest retrieved from reference TRBV18 and TRBJ2-3, is NAGVMQNPRHLVRRRGQEARLRCSPMKGHSHVYWYRQLPEEGLKFMVYLQKENIIDESGMPKERFSAEFPKEGPSILRIQQVVRGDSAAYFCASSPATSGSATQYFGPGTRLTVL.

This chain uses TRBV28 with TRBJ1-2; TRBD1 matches at 7 bases. Germline V gives CDR1 MDHEN, CDR2 SYDVKM. V trimming: 4 bases; J trimming: 6 bases; junction bases outside the gene matches: 2. CDR3 length: 12 residues. The CDR3 is CASSSTGNGYTF. The CDR3 DNA reads TGTGCCAGCAGTTCGACAGGGAATGGCTACACCTTC.

This clone showed up just once. The V call is TRBV11-3, the J call TRBJ2-3; 9 positions agree with TRBD2. With V trimmed by 3 bases and J by 5 bases, 3 bases remained unmatched. This CDR3 contains 14 residues. CDR1 is SGHNT and CDR2 is YENEEA in the germline V gene. CDR3 coding DNA: TGTGCCAGCAGCTTTAGCGGGAGAGGAGATACGCAGTATTTT. Amino acid sequence: CASSFSGRGDTQYF.

J is TRBJ1-3 and V is TRBV6-5, with D uncertain. Germline V gene lookup returns CDR1 MNHEY and CDR2 SVGAGI. There are 14 residues in the CDR3. The germline V and J ends were trimmed by 7 bases and 0 bases, with 10 bases remaining between them. The CDR3 coding sequence is TGTGCCAGCAAAGGACCCATCTCTGGAAACACCATATATTTT. It codes for CASKGPISGNTIYF.

The V and J genes are TRBV14 and TRBJ2-2; D gene uncertain. Trimming removed 4 bases at V and 3 bases at J, with 12 bases between. This CDR3 is built from 15 residues. The germline CDR1 and CDR2 sequences are SGHDN and FVKESK. The CDR3 loop is CASSLLPSDTGELFF. Written as DNA, the CDR3 is TGTGCCAGCAGCCTTCTCCCCAGCGACACCGGGGAGCTGTTTTTT.

This clone was seen a single time. The rearrangement joins TRBV4-1 to TRBJ1-3; D gene uncertain. The CDR3 sequence is 14 residues long. Germline V CDR1 and CDR2: MGHRA, YSYEKL. The V and J ends lost 2 bases and 0 bases respectively, with 5 bases between them. The CDR3 coding sequence is TGCGCCAGCAGCCAATCGAGCTCTGGAAACACCATATATTTT. Its protein is CASSQSSSGNTIYF.

The V call is TRBV5-4, the J call TRBJ1-1, with D possibly being TRBD1 (6 bases). In germline, CDR1 is SGHNT, CDR2 YYREEE (reference sequence). V dropped 5 bases and J dropped 2 bases, with 10 bases sitting between them. The CDR3 runs to 13 residues. CDR3 sequence (DNA): TGTGCCAGCAGAGACAGGCGTAACACTGAAGCTTTCTTT. This sequence encodes CASRDRRNTEAFF.

The chain links TRBV5-1 to TRBJ2-5; unclear D gene. Looked up from germline, CDR1 is SGHRS and CDR2 is YFSETQ. The V end lost 5 bases, the J end lost 4 bases, and 6 bases lay between the germline ends. This CDR3 is built from 11 residues. As DNA, the CDR3 is TGCGCCAGCAGGGATGGAGAGACCCAGTACTTC. Its translation: CASRDGETQYF.

This clone was detected a few times. The V and J genes are TRBV4-1 and TRBJ1-2; TRBD1 matches 7 bases. Germline V CDR1 and CDR2: MGHRA, YSYEKL. CDR3 length equals 14 residues. The ends lost 1 base at V and 8 bases at J; junction bases unmatched: 7. CDR3 sequence: CASSQGGGGLGYTF. CDR3 nucleotides: TGCGCCAGCAGCCAAGGAGGAGGGGGCTTGGGCTACACCTTC.

The chain links TRBV4-1 to TRBJ2-7; D not certain. The CDR3 length is 14 residues. Germline assignment: CDR1 MGHRA and CDR2 YSYEKL. Between the trimmed V and J ends, which lost 2 bases and 0 bases, there was a span of 8 bases. The CDR3 is CASSQRTVSYEQYF. CDR3 in DNA: TGCGCCAGCAGCCAAAGGACGGTCTCCTACGAGCAGTACTTC.

V is TRBV28 and J is TRBJ2-1; 7 nucleotides agree with TRBD1. The germline gives CDR1 MDHEN, CDR2 SYDVKM. The CDR3 sequence is 15 residues long. Trimming at V came to 4 bases and at J to 10 bases, leaving 13 bases not matched to a gene. CDR3 bases: TGTGCCAGCAGTTCCTCGTCTACAGGGGATCGGGAGCAGTTCTTC. Amino acid sequence: CASSSSSTGDREQFF.

The CDR3 coding sequence is TGTGCCAGTAACCGAGACAGGGGCTATGGCTACACCTTC. Translated: CASNRDRGYGYTF. The chain combines TRBV19 with TRBJ1-2; 8 bases match TRBD1. The CDR3 sequence is 13 residues long. Germline trimming cut 7 bases from V and 4 bases from J; bases unmatched to any gene: 5. Looked up from germline, CDR1 is LNHDA and CDR2 is SQIVND (reference sequence).

This chain links TRBV7-2 with TRBJ2-7, with D possibly TRBD1 on 6 matching bases. V was trimmed by 3 bases and J by 6 bases, leaving 15 bases between them. CDR1 and CDR2 (germline): SGHTA, FQGNSA. CDR3 length equals 14 residues. This chain's CDR3 is CASSLRTVVPEQYF. CDR3 coding DNA: TGTGCCAGCAGCTTGAGGACAGTTGTGCCCGAGCAGTACTTC.

This sequence joins TRBV5-1 and TRBJ2-2; D is unresolved. V lost 3 bases, J lost 2 bases, and 8 bases lay in between. The germline V gene has CDR1 SGHRS and CDR2 YFSETQ. The CDR3 sequence is 14 residues long. The CDR3 DNA follows: TGCGCCAGCAGCTCCGGAGCAAACACCGGGGAGCTGTTTTTT. The encoded protein is CASSSGANTGELFF.

The V and J genes are TRBV7-6 and TRBJ2-5; possible D gene TRBD1, 5 bases. The length of the CDR3 is 14 residues. Germline lookup yields CDR1 SGHVS and CDR2 FNYEAQ. With 5 bases removed from V and 7 bases from J, the gap between germline ends came to 17 bases. This chain's CDR3 is CASSPQEVTGTQYF. DNA for the CDR3: TGTGCCAGCAGCCCACAGGAAGTGACGGGGACCCAGTACTTC.

The genes are TRBV5-1 and TRBJ2-3; D is perhaps TRBD2 (5 bases). Germline-derived CDR1 and CDR2 are SGHRS and YFSETQ. This CDR3 region has 15 residues. V shed 0 bases and J shed 6 bases, with 14 bases lying between them. CDR3 nucleotide sequence: TGCGCCAGCAGCTTGGGAGAGGGAACCGTGGATACGCAGTATTTT. It translates to CASSLGEGTVDTQYF.

The genes are TRBV4-1 and TRBJ2-7; possibly TRBD1 for D (6 bases). This CDR3 is 16 amino acids long. Germline V lookup: CDR1 MGHRA, CDR2 YSYEKL. Trimming removed 0 bases at V and 3 bases at J, with 15 bases between. The CDR3 region has the DNA TGCGCCAGCAGCCAAGATGTTAGGACAGAAAGCTACGAGCAGTACTTC. It codes for CASSQDVRTESYEQYF.

V usage is TRBV6-6 and J usage is TRBJ2-2; D possibly corresponds to TRBD2 (6 bases). Germline V gene lookup returns CDR1 MNHNY and CDR2 SVGAGI (reference sequence). This CDR3 spans 16 amino acids. Deletions cut 5 bases from V and 2 bases from J, with 15 bases between. The CDR3 region is CASSVSWRGNTGELFF. The DNA for the CDR3 is TGTGCCAGCAGTGTCTCCTGGAGGGGTAACACCGGGGAGCTGTTTTTT.